The clone carrying this T cell receptor (beta chain) turned up a few times. This sample was taken from a study of T cells in Graves' hyperthyroidism and ophthalmopathy. Whole-study context: At initial diagnosis, before any treatment had begun, peripheral blood was obtained.

The V segment lost 3 bases and the J segment 7 bases; nucleotides outside the gene matches: 10. Germline CDR1 MNHEY, CDR2 SVGAGI. CDR3 length: 17 residues. Amplification of TCR beta CDR3 regions used RNA as the template. Primed by the HTBI set, a first-round RT-PCR was run on the TCR CDR3. MiXCR, run by TCRdb on the multiplex PCR reads, gives a single entry per CDR3 protein. Of around 360,000 distinct CDR3 sequences detected, approximately 16% appear once; the ten largest clones hold approximately 19%. Ophthalmopathy patients showed a Clinical Activity Score of at least 3, NOSPECS grade of at least 4 and duration under 3 months. Lactation, pregnancy, other autoimmune disease or uncontrolled infection excluded patients.

Sequencing was carried out using blood. V and J are TRBV6-5 and TRBJ2-1, with 12 bases identical to TRBD1. The source is a woman aged 55-69 years with Graves' ophthalmopathy. The CDR3 region is CASSYRGGQGAQNEQFF. The CDR3 coding sequence is TGTGCCAGCAGTTATCGGGGGGGACAGGGGGCTCAAAATGAGCAGTTCTTC.